This passage covers 3 T cell receptor beta chains from one sample sequenced in a study of T cell changes during pregnancy in multiple sclerosis (dated by TCRdb to 2018 to 2020). The library was made by the immunoSEQ multiplex PCR assay. TCRdb provides this immuneACCESS table in a form limited to in-frame rearrangements. Some clones are lacking; in checked studies, under half of them reflect an unresolved V gene, and why the rest are absent is not known. Present in this sample are over 85,000 clones, about nine tenths of which were seen just once. Around 1.7% of the sample comes from the top ten. The specimen comprised peripheral blood, sampled after pregnancy. All receptors come from a female donor in good health, enrolled as a control in a pregnancy study.

The V gene is TRBV5-1, the J gene TRBJ1-2; 8 bases line up with TRBD1. CDR1 is SGHRS, CDR2 YFSETQ, per germline. V dropped 2 bases and J dropped 6; count of bases not matched to a gene: 9. CDR3 length: 15 amino acids. The CDR3 region has the DNA TGCGCCAGCAGCTTACCCACTGTGACAGGGGATGGCTACACCTTC. As protein: CASSLPTVTGDGYTF.

The chain employs TRBV4-2 and TRBJ1-2, with TRBD1 matching over 7 bases. The CDR3 spans 16 residues. Germline V lookup: CDR1 LGHNA, CDR2 YNFKEQ. Losses at the gene ends were 6 bases for V and 3 bases for J; bases not matched to a gene: 13. CDR3 protein: CASSREGAGQDYGYTF. CDR3 DNA: TGTGCCAGCAGTCGAGAGGGGGCAGGTCAGGACTATGGCTACACCTTC.

The chain carries TRBV6-5 and TRBJ1-5, with a tentative D call TRBD1 (6 bases). The germline V and J ends were trimmed by 2 bases and 7 bases, with 15 bases remaining between them. The CDR3 is 15 residues long. Germline CDR1 is MNHEY and CDR2 is SVGAGI. Written as DNA, the CDR3 is TGTGCCAGCAGTTACAAGGGGGGGGAATACCAGCCCCAGCATTTT. It yields the protein CASSYKGGEYQPQHF.